The rows below give T cell receptor beta chains drawn from one sample of a study of blood T cell repertoires in COVID-19. This table comes from immunoSEQ multiplex PCR, and its TCRdb copy is limited to in-frame clones, with some not included. The sample records 95,000 to 100,000 clones, more than 75% being singletons. Sequenced sample: peripheral blood. The source is a woman between 25 and 40 years old with acute or convalescent COVID-19. Both conserved end residues are part of each CDR3. A D gene is named only where the DNA matches it firmly. Clone size is not always given. Where it is, it says once, few, many or a class for expanded clones.

>NA|TRBD1|TRBV7-8|TRBJ2-7
TGTGCCAGCTCCGTGGGACAGGGGGTTTCCTACGAGCAGTACTTC
CASSVGQGVSYEQYF
>NA|NA|TRBV5-1|TRBJ1-4
TGCGCCAGCAGCATGGACCCGGGGGATGAAAAACTGTTTTTT
CASSMDPGDEKLFF
>NA|NA|TRBV28|TRBJ1-6
TGTGCCAGCAGTCCCAGGGGAGTTATAAGTTCACCCCTCCACTTT
CASSPRGVISSPLHF
>NA|NA|TRBV5-6|TRBJ2-2
TGTGCCAGCATCAGTCAGGGAACTTGGAGGGTCGGGGAGCTGTTTTTT
CASISQGTWRVGELFF
>NA|NA|TRBV25-1|TRBJ2-2
TGTGCCAGCAGGGGCACATACACCGGGGAGCTGTTTTTT
CASRGTYTGELFF
>NA|NA|TRBV18|TRBJ1-5
TGTGCCAGCTCACCGACCGGAGCCGGGTCTGATAGCAATCAGCCCCAGCATTTT
CASSPTGAGSDSNQPQHF
>NA|NA|TRBV29-1|TRBJ2-7
TGCAGCGCCGCAGACGAGGGCAGCTCACCATTTTATCCATCCTACGAGCAGTACTTC
CSAADEGSSPFYPSYEQYF
>NA|NA|TRBV28|TRBJ2-3
TGTGCCAGCAGCCCGGACAGCTCTAGCACAGATACGCAGTATTTT
CASSPDSSSTDTQYF
>NA|TRBD1|TRBV28|TRBJ1-4
TGTGCCAGCAGAGGGACAGATAATGAAAAACTGTTTTTT
CASRGTDNEKLFF
>NA|NA|TRBV29-1|TRBJ1-1
TGCAGCGCTATAGGGTCGGGGGGGAACACTGAAGCTTTCTTT
CSAIGSGGNTEAFF
>NA|NA|TRBV30|TRBJ1-2
TGTGCCTGGAAACATACAGTCTATGGCTACACCTTC
CAWKHTVYGYTF
>NA|TRBD1|TRBV4-1|TRBJ2-7
TGCGCCAGCAGCCAAGGACTGGACAGGCTATACGAGCAGTACTTC
CASSQGLDRLYEQYF
>NA|TRBD2|TRBV7-9|TRBJ2-7
TGTGCCAGCAGCGGGGGACTAGCGGGGGCCGGCTACGAGCAGTACTTC
CASSGGLAGAGYEQYF
>NA|NA|TRBV6-5|TRBJ1-2
TGTGCCAGCAGTTACGGGCACACCTATGGCTACACCTTC
CASSYGHTYGYTF
>NA|TRBD1|TRBV28|TRBJ2-1
TGTGCCAGCAGTTACAGGGGATCATACAATGAGCAGTTCTTC
CASSYRGSYNEQFF
>NA|NA|TRBV3-1/TRBV3-2|TRBJ1-3
TGTGCCAGCAGCCTGCAGACAGCTGGAAACACCATATATTTT
CASSLQTAGNTIYF
>NA|TRBD2|TRBV5-1|TRBJ2-1
TGCGCCAGCCAACTAGCGGGGGGCTCCATATCCTACAATGAGCAGTTCTTC
CASQLAGGSISYNEQFF
>NA|TRBD1|TRBV18|TRBJ1-4
TGTGCCAGCTCACTTACAGGGGGAACGAATGAAAAACTGTTTTTT
CASSLTGGTNEKLFF
>once|TRBD1|TRBV28|TRBJ1-2
TGTGCCAGCAGCCTACAGGGGGCGAGGGGCTACACCTTC
CASSLQGARGYTF
>NA|NA|TRBV27|TRBJ1-6
TGTGCCAGCAGTCAGGGACTTACGAATTCACCCCTCCACTTT
CASSQGLTNSPLHF
>few|NA|TRBV7-8|TRBJ2-7
TGTGCCAGCAGCTTAGACCGGACAGCCTACGAGCAGTACTTC
CASSLDRTAYEQYF
>NA|TRBD1|TRBV4-1|TRBJ1-1
TGCGCCAGCAGCCAAGACTCTCCGGACAGGGGAACTGAAGCTTTCTTT
CASSQDSPDRGTEAFF
>NA|TRBD2|TRBV9|TRBJ2-1
TGTGCCAGCAGCCCCTTTGGTAGCGGGGGGGCAAATGAGCAGTTCTTC
CASSPFGSGGANEQFF
>NA|NA|TRBV7-2|TRBJ1-5
TGTGCCAGCAGCTTCCAGGGCAATCAGCCCCAGCATTTT
CASSFQGNQPQHF
>NA|NA|TRBV7-8|TRBJ1-1
TGTGCCAGCAGCTTAGAACGGGGGAGGAACACTGAAGCTTTCTTT
CASSLERGRNTEAFF
>NA|TRBD2|TRBV28|TRBJ2-7
TGTGCCGCGGGGGTACGCGAGCAGTACTTC
CAAGVREQYF
>NA|TRBD1|TRBV19|TRBJ1-6
TGTGCCAGTAGTGACAGGGGAACTTCACCCCTCCACTTT
CASSDRGTSPLHF
>NA|NA|TRBV5-4|TRBJ1-5
TGTGCCAGCAGCTTGGGCAGGGATAGCAATCAGCCCCAGCATTTT
CASSLGRDSNQPQHF
>NA|TRBD1|TRBV6-4|TRBJ2-7
TGTGCCAGCAGTACCGGGACAGGGGTCTACGAGCAGTACTTC
CASSTGTGVYEQYF
>NA|NA|TRBV7-6|TRBJ1-4
TGTGCCAGCAGCTTCAACAGAGATAATGAAAAACTGTTTTTT
CASSFNRDNEKLFF
>NA|TRBD2|TRBV3-1/TRBV3-2|TRBJ2-1
TGTGCCAGCAGCCAGGGGAGCGGGGGCTCCTACAATGAGCAGTTCTTC
CASSQGSGGSYNEQFF
>NA|NA|TRBV7-2|TRBJ1-1
TGTGCCAGCAGCTTATACTCTGAAGCTTTCTTT
CASSLYSEAFF
>NA|NA|TRBV27|TRBJ1-5
TGTGCCAGCAGTCCGCTTAGGGGCAGGCAGCCCCAGCATTTT
CASSPLRGRQPQHF